A selection of T cell receptor beta chains follows, all from one sample in a study of early stage breast cancer tumors. Assay used: immunoSEQ multiplex PCR; TCRdb lists only in-frame clones, some missing. The data hold some 28,000 clones, with roughly 55% observed a single time. Specimen: breast tumor tissue. All receptors derive from a person aged 45-60 years with breast cancer. Each CDR3 is given with its conserved first and last residue. The D gene is left open where the match is weak. A row's size may be missing; if present it is once, few, many or a size class.

v_gene	d_gene	j_gene	abundance	CDR3aa	CDR3nt
TRBV28	.	TRBJ2-5	.	CASSPSSETQYF	TGTGCCAGCAGCCCCTCCTCTGAGACCCAGTACTTC
TRBV4-1	TRBD2	TRBJ2-1	medium-sized	CASSQVPPETSAYNEQFF	TGCGCCAGCAGCCAAGTCCCCCCTGAGACTAGCGCTTACAATGAGCAGTTCTTC
TRBV5-6	TRBD1	TRBJ2-7	.	CASRTDRGLYEQYF	TGTGCCAGCAGAACGGACAGGGGGCTCTACGAGCAGTACTTC
TRBV7-9	.	TRBJ2-7	.	CASSPVFEQYF	TGTGCCAGCAGCCCCGTTTTCGAGCAGTACTTC
TRBV6-1	.	TRBJ2-1	.	CASSERPGDTRSYNEQFF	TGTGCCAGCAGTGAGCGGCCAGGGGACACACGCTCCTACAATGAGCAGTTCTTC
TRBV7-9	TRBD1	TRBJ1-1	.	CASSLTGGTTEAFF	TGTGCCAGCAGCTTAACAGGGGGGACAACTGAAGCTTTCTTT
TRBV19	TRBD2	TRBJ2-2	.	CASSILAGLTGELFF	TGTGCCAGTAGTATACTAGCGGGACTCACCGGGGAGCTGTTTTTT
TRBV11-3	.	TRBJ2-5	once	CASSRTYAETQYF	TGTGCCAGCAGCCGAACCTATGCAGAGACCCAGTACTTC
TRBV7-8	.	TRBJ2-5	.	CASSRGGTTVGETQYF	TGTGCCAGCAGCCGAGGGGGGACAACGGTGGGCGAGACCCAGTACTTC
TRBV11-2	.	TRBJ2-1	few	CASSLDRGPYNEQFF	TGTGCCAGCAGCTTAGATAGAGGGCCCTACAATGAGCAGTTCTTC
TRBV10-3	.	TRBJ1-1	.	CAISERGQNTEAFF	TGTGCCATCAGTGAACGGGGGCAGAACACTGAAGCTTTCTTT
TRBV21-1	.	TRBJ2-7	.	CASSPIEVDYEQYF	TGTGCCAGCAGTCCGATAGAAGTCGACTACGAGCAGTACTTC
TRBV5-1	.	TRBJ2-1	.	CASSPELDSSYNEQFF	TGCGCCAGCAGCCCCGAGCTAGATAGCTCCTACAATGAGCAGTTCTTC
TRBV10-3	.	TRBJ2-2	few	CAITKTNTGELFF	TGTGCCATCACCAAGACGAACACCGGGGAGCTGTTTTTT
TRBV19	TRBD2	TRBJ2-2	few	CASSTTSGRATGELFF	TGTGCCAGTAGTACCACTAGCGGGAGGGCCACCGGGGAGCTGTTTTTT
TRBV2	.	TRBJ2-1	.	CASSDSFRNEQFF	TGTGCCAGCAGTGACTCTTTTCGGAATGAGCAGTTCTTC
TRBV4-1	.	TRBJ1-4	.	CASSQGGFGNEKLFF	TGCGCCAGCAGCCAAGGTGGTTTCGGGAATGAAAAACTGTTTTTT